One sample yielded the 13 T cell receptor beta chains listed below, sequenced in a study of T-cell reconstitution after alpha-beta-depleted transplantation in children. For TCRbeta, the library was prepared with unique molecular identifiers. TCRdb redid the calling of the PCR reads with MiXCR, one entry per CDR3 protein. The table has about 980,000 distinct CDR3 sequences, about 31% seen once. Source: PBMCs, mostly from graft donor cells, taken 360 days after TCRalphabeta/CD19-depleted stem cell transplant. These receptors were collected from a boy under two years old who had a stem cell transplant for SCID, so the T cells may come from the graft donor.

The chain combines TRBV12-3 or TRBV12-4 with TRBJ2-7, with D possibly matching TRBD1 (6 bases). With 5 bases removed from V and 3 bases from J, the gap between germline ends came to 11 bases. CDR3 size: 13 residues. This chain's CDR3 is CASSHDRNYEQYF. The DNA of the CDR3 is TGTGCCAGCAGTCACGACAGGAACTACGAGCAGTACTTC.

This clonotype was observed a few times. This chain joins TRBV5-5 and TRBJ2-2; no clear D gene. CDR3 length: 14 amino acids. The V gene's germline CDR1 is SGHKS and CDR2 YYEKEE (reference sequence). The V end was cut by 2 bases, the J end by 4 bases, with 9 bases between. Here the CDR3 reads CASSFQLGTGELFF. The CDR3 nucleotides read TGTGCCAGCAGCTTCCAGCTCGGCACCGGGGAGCTGTTTTTT.

The chain joins TRBV4-1 to TRBJ2-1; possibly TRBD1 or TRBD2 for D (7 bases each). The germline V gene encodes CDR1 MGHRA and CDR2 YSYEKL. Trimming shortened V by 2 bases and J by 5 bases, and 22 bases separated the two germline ends. CDR3 length equals 18 residues. The CDR3 protein is CASSQYPREGARDNEQFF. The CDR3 nucleotides read TGCGCCAGCAGCCAATACCCTAGGGAGGGGGCGCGGGACAATGAGCAGTTCTTC.

The chain employs TRBV28 and TRBJ2-3; TRBD1 matches 9 bases. J was trimmed by 2 bases and V by 7 bases; bases with no gene match: 10. Germline CDR1 reads MDHEN; CDR2 reads SYDVKM. This CDR3 is built from 16 residues. In DNA, the CDR3 is TGTGCCAGCACCATCACAGGGGGCGTCCCCACAGATACGCAGTATTTT. Amino acid sequence: CASTITGGVPTDTQYF.

This clonotype has more than one count but fewer than ten. The chain uses TRBV4-3 and TRBJ1-6; TRBD1 might be the D (5 bases). This CDR3 comprises 15 residues. CDR1 is LGHNA, CDR2 YSLEER, per germline. V shed 0 bases and J shed 7 bases, with 10 bases lying between them. CDR3 nucleotides: TGCGCCAGCAGCCAAGAACCCAGGGTGAATTCACCCCTCCACTTT. As protein: CASSQEPRVNSPLHF.

This sequence joins TRBV6-4 and TRBJ2-2; 9 bases are shared with TRBD2. CDR3 size: 16 residues. J was trimmed by 1 base and V by 6 bases; bases with no gene match: 6. Germline CDR1 and CDR2: MRHNA and SNTAGT. CDR3 loop: CASSQRSGGNTGELFF. CDR3 sequence (DNA): TGTGCCAGCAGCCAACGTAGCGGGGGGAACACCGGGGAGCTGTTTTTT.

The V call is TRBV6-2 or TRBV6-3, the J call TRBJ2-5; unclear D gene. The CDR3 is 14 residues long. CDR1 is MNHEY, CDR2 SVGEGT, per germline. Trimming took off 2 bases at V and 4 bases at J, with 11 bases between the two ends. The CDR3 region is CASSYIGVPETQYF. As DNA, the CDR3 is TGTGCCAGCAGTTACATAGGAGTTCCAGAGACCCAGTACTTC.

This clonotype was detected only once. The V and J genes are TRBV29-1 and TRBJ2-7; D unresolved. With 8 bases removed from V and 1 base from J, the gap between germline ends came to 15 bases. Per germline, CDR1 SQVTM and CDR2 ANQGSEA. The CDR3 spans 13 residues. CDR3 nucleotide sequence: TGCAGCACCCGCTCCGGTCCTTCCTACGAGCAGTACTTC. As protein: CSTRSGPSYEQYF.

The chain has TRBV12-3 or TRBV12-4 and TRBJ1-3; maybe TRBD1 (6 bases). Trimming left V 3 bases short and J 0 bases short, with 12 bases between. The CDR3 runs to 16 residues. The CDR3 here is CASSFAGANSGNTIYF. For the CDR3, the DNA is TGTGCCAGCAGTTTTGCGGGGGCCAACTCTGGAAACACCATATATTTT.

CDR3 sequence (DNA): TGTGCCAGCAGTTTAACTGTCCTAGTAGAGCAGTACTTC. Its protein product is CASSLTVLVEQYF. The chain recombines TRBV12-3 or TRBV12-4 with TRBJ2-7; D unresolved. This CDR3 spans 13 amino acids. Trimming took off 2 bases at V and 7 bases at J, with 12 bases between the two ends.

As DNA, the CDR3 is TGTGCCAGCAGCCTGAAAAGGGGGTTGGGGGAGACCCAGTACTTC. This sequence encodes CASSLKRGLGETQYF. The chain recombines TRBV5-6 with TRBJ2-5, with D possibly TRBD1 on 6 matching bases. Trimming removed 4 bases at V and 5 bases at J, with 18 bases between. The CDR3 has 15 residues. Germline V gene lookup returns CDR1 SGHDT and CDR2 YYEEEE.

V gene TRBV27 combines with J gene TRBJ2-3; TRBD2 aligns across 8 bases. CDR1 and CDR2 (germline): MNHEY, SMNVEV (reference sequence). The CDR3 is made up of 18 amino acids. V lost 0 bases and J lost 0; bases outside the gene matches: 8. CDR3 in amino acids: CASSLSGLAGLSTDTQYF. In DNA, the CDR3 is TGTGCCAGCAGTTTATCTGGTCTAGCGGGCCTAAGCACAGATACGCAGTATTTT.

A remark on this clonotype: A read error may produce the germline difference seen at one junction end. V usage is TRBV15 and J usage is TRBJ2-7, with D unresolved. Germline V lookup: CDR1 LNHNV, CDR2 YYDKDF (reference sequence). The CDR3 runs 15 residues. The CDR3 here is CATSRERRTDYEQYF. In DNA, the CDR3 is TGTGCCACCAGCAGAGAACGGCGGACGGATTACGAGCAATACTTC.